The 25 T cell receptor beta chains given below trace back to one sample, sequenced in a study of identical twins. Each CDR3 protein is one row after TCRdb ran MiXCR on the 5' RACE reads. The top ten clones hold 1.6% of a sample with nearly 650,000 distinct CDR3 sequences, about 7.1% of them seen once. The same data also contributed to another study, on yellow fever vaccine responses in identical twins.

The sample taken for sequencing was PBMCs. Receptor source: a woman younger than 30 in good health.

On this clonotype itself: Being one base from a much bigger clone, this may be a read error. This rearrangement joins TRBV19 to TRBJ2-1; TRBD2 aligns across 9 bases. CDR3 size: 17 residues. Germline V gives CDR1 LNHDA, CDR2 SQIVND (reference sequence). CDR3 nucleotide sequence: TGTGCCAGTAGCATAGCGGGAGTGGTTTTGGGCTACAATAAGCAGTTCTTC. As protein: CASSIAGVVLGYNKQFF.

The V and J genes are TRBV5-1 and TRBJ2-1; no firm D call. The V end was cut by 4 bases, the J end by 5 bases, with 13 bases between. Germline assignment: CDR1 SGHRS and CDR2 YFSETQ. This CDR3 comprises 14 residues. The CDR3 sequence: CASSPTGPDNEQFF. The CDR3 region has the DNA TGCGCCAGCAGCCCGACTGGACCAGACAATGAGCAGTTCTTC.

This chain links TRBV20-1 with TRBJ2-1; 9 nucleotides align to TRBD2. The CDR3 has 15 residues. V gave up 0 bases and J gave up 8 bases; unmatched junction bases: 8. Per the germline V gene, CDR1 is DFQATT and CDR2 is SNEGSKA (reference sequence). In DNA, the CDR3 is TGCAGTGCTAGAGATCGCGGGAGGGCCGTCGATGAGCAGTTCTTC. It specifies CSARDRGRAVDEQFF.

This clonotype was seen a few times. The chain links TRBV6-2 or TRBV6-3 to TRBJ2-7, with TRBD2 identical over 11 bases. CDR3 length: 16 amino acids. V gave up 2 bases and J gave up 0 bases; unmatched junction bases: 3. Germline V gene lookup returns CDR1 MNHEY and CDR2 SVGEGT. The CDR3 coding sequence is TGTGCCAGCAGTTACCAAGGACTAGCGGGCTCCTACGAGCAGTACTTC. Amino acids: CASSYQGLAGSYEQYF.

The J gene is TRBJ2-2, the V gene TRBV29-1; maybe TRBD1 (5 bases). The V and J ends lost 5 bases and 4 bases respectively, with 11 bases between them. CDR3 size: 13 residues. Germline CDR1 SQVTM, CDR2 ANQGSEA. CDR3 sequence: CSVPIRGTGELFF. The DNA of the CDR3 is TGCAGCGTTCCTATTAGGGGCACCGGGGAGCTGTTTTTT.

This clonotype was counted a few times. The chain carries TRBV4-1 and TRBJ2-7; 7 bases match TRBD1. The ends lost 1 base at V and 3 bases at J; junction bases unmatched: 9. The CDR3 consists of 16 residues. The germline CDR1 and CDR2 sequences are MGHRA and YSYEKL. CDR3 sequence (DNA): TGCGCCAGCAGCCAAGCAGGGGGACAGCCATTCTACGAGCAGTACTTC. Amino acids: CASSQAGGQPFYEQYF.

This clonotype has at least ten counts. The chain employs TRBV7-8 and TRBJ2-3; the D gene is possibly TRBD2 (5 bases). This CDR3 is 13 amino acids long. CDR1 SGHVS and CDR2 FQNEAQ come from the germline V gene. V was pared by 7 bases and J by 3 bases, with 11 bases between. The CDR3 loop reads CASTKPGTDTQYF. The CDR3 DNA follows: TGTGCCAGCACCAAGCCGGGGACAGATACGCAGTATTTT. Full variable domain (missing parts from reference TRBV7-8 and TRBJ2-3): GAGVSQSPRYKVAKRGQDVALRCDPISGHVSLFWYQQALGQGPEFLTYFQNEAQLDKSGLPSDRFFAERPEGSVSTLKIQRTQQEDSAVYLCASTKPGTDTQYFGPGTRLTVL.

This clonotype occurred many times. The chain couples TRBV7-3 to TRBJ2-5; D unclear. Germline V gene lookup returns CDR1 SGHTA and CDR2 FQGTGA. The CDR3 has 13 residues. V was shortened by 1 base and J by 4 bases, with 7 bases between the two germline ends. The DNA for the CDR3 is TGTGCCAGCAGCTTAAGCGATCGAGAGACCCAGTACTTC. Amino acid sequence: CASSLSDRETQYF.

The V and J genes are TRBV5-1 and TRBJ1-4; the match to TRBD1 covers 10 bases. Germline CDR1 SGHRS, CDR2 YFSETQ. The CDR3 runs 18 residues. V was pared by 4 bases and J by 0 bases, with 9 bases of the junction left unmatched. The CDR3: CASSGGQGTLATNEKLFF. DNA of the CDR3: TGCGCCAGCAGCGGGGGACAGGGGACCCTTGCAACTAATGAAAAACTGTTTTTT. Full variable domain (missing parts from reference TRBV5-1 and TRBJ1-4): KAGVTQTPRYLIKTRGQQVTLSCSPISGHRSVSWYQQTPGQGLQFLFEYFSETQRNKGNFPGRFSGRQFSNSRSEMNVSTLELGDSALYLCASSGGQGTLATNEKLFFGSGTQLSVL.

The chain is built from TRBV11-2 and TRBJ1-1; D unresolved. The V and J ends lost 5 bases and 7 bases respectively, with 20 bases between them. There are 15 residues in the CDR3. Per germline, CDR1 SGHAT and CDR2 FQNNGV. CDR3 loop: CASSVSVVLSREAFF. The CDR3 region has the DNA TGTGCCAGCAGCGTTAGCGTCGTTTTGAGTCGTGAAGCTTTCTTT.

This clonotype has just one count. This rearrangement joins TRBV21-1 to TRBJ1-2; the D call in the table, TRBD1, was not verified against the DNA. TRBV21-1 is a pseudogene locus. The CDR3 extends over 16 amino acids. DNA of the CDR3: TGTGCCAGCAGCCCCCACTCCCAGGGGGCGCAAAATGGCTACACCTTC. This encodes CASSPHSQGAQNGYTF.

This clonotype was seen repeatedly, ten times or more. V is TRBV3-1 and J is TRBJ2-2, with D hard to call. This CDR3 has 13 amino acids. V was clipped by 4 bases and J by 8 bases, with 11 bases between them. In germline, CDR1 is LGHDT, CDR2 YNNKEL (reference sequence). CDR3 protein: CASSLGLSGELFF. The CDR3 DNA follows: TGTGCCAGCAGCCTAGGGCTTTCGGGGGAGCTGTTTTTT. The full variable domain, completed using reference TRBV3-1 and TRBJ2-2, is DTAVSQTPKYLVTQMGNDKSIKCEQNLGHDTMYWYKQDSKKFLKIMFSYNNKELIINETVPNRFSPKSPDKAHLNLHINSLELGDSAVYFCASSLGLSGELFFGEGSRLTVL.

The table lists this clonotype with a few counts. J is TRBJ2-2 and V is TRBV29-1; D may be TRBD1 or TRBD2 (5 bases each). This CDR3 region has 15 residues. Germline CDR1 SQVTM, CDR2 ANQGSEA. Trimming took off 7 bases at V and 0 bases at J, with 15 bases between the two ends. The CDR3 is CSAKEVGANTGELFF. CDR3 coding DNA: TGCAGCGCCAAGGAGGTGGGGGCGAACACCGGGGAGCTGTTTTTT.

This clonotype showed up just a few times. CDR3 region: CASSYPGRPNEQFF. DNA of the CDR3: TGTGCCAGCAGTTATCCCGGGAGGCCCAATGAGCAGTTCTTC. This chain connects TRBV6-5 to TRBJ2-1; 7 bases map to TRBD2. The CDR3 consists of 14 residues. Germline CDR1 MNHEY, CDR2 SVGAGI. V lost 3 bases, J lost 6 bases, and 5 bases stayed unmatched.

This clonotype was seen at least ten times. The chain combines TRBV5-1 with TRBJ2-3; 14 nucleotides line up with TRBD2. CDR3 length equals 15 residues. J was trimmed by 9 bases and V by 2 bases; bases with no gene match: 5. CDR1 is SGHRS and CDR2 is YFSETQ in the germline V gene. CDR3 nucleotide sequence: TGCGCCAGCAGCTTAGGACTAGCGGGGGGAATCACGCAGTATTTT. It translates to CASSLGLAGGITQYF.

This clonotype was counted a few times. V is TRBV12-3 or TRBV12-4 and J is TRBJ1-5, with no clear D. The CDR3 spans 13 residues. The germline V and J ends were trimmed by 6 bases and 2 bases, with 8 bases remaining between them. CDR3 protein: CASSILGNQPQHF. In nucleotides, the CDR3 is TGTGCCAGCAGCATACTGGGCAATCAGCCCCAGCATTTT.

In its sample, this clonotype was seen a few times. The chain couples TRBV12-3 or TRBV12-4 to TRBJ1-1; tentative D call: TRBD1 (6 bases). The germline V and J ends were trimmed by 6 bases and 1 base, with 12 bases remaining between them. The CDR3 covers 14 residues. The CDR3: CASRSGQSNTEAFF. The CDR3 nucleotides read TGTGCCAGCAGAAGTGGACAGTCGAACACTGAAGCTTTCTTT.

CDR3 sequence reads: CASRQETGGIANYGYTF. The CDR3 region has the DNA TGTGCCAGCAGGCAAGAGACAGGGGGCATAGCTAACTATGGCTACACCTTC. The chain is built from TRBV5-6 and TRBJ1-2; 10 bases match TRBD1. J was trimmed by 0 bases and V by 5 bases; bases with no gene match: 10. This CDR3 has 17 amino acids. CDR1 is SGHDT, CDR2 YYEEEE, per germline.

The J gene is TRBJ2-1, the V gene TRBV20-1; 13 bases match TRBD2. This CDR3 comprises 15 residues. V dropped 3 bases and J dropped 7; count of bases not matched to a gene: 6. Germline loops: CDR1 DFQATT, CDR2 SNEGSKA (reference sequence). CDR3 protein: CSASSLGLAGNEQFF. CDR3 nucleotide sequence: TGCAGTGCTAGCTCCCTGGGACTAGCGGGGAATGAGCAGTTCTTC.

This clonotype was seen at least ten times. J is TRBJ2-1 and V is TRBV24-1, with D perhaps TRBD2 (5 bases). Germline CDR1 reads KGHDR; CDR2 reads SFDVKD. The CDR3 runs 15 residues. V gave up 1 base and J gave up 0 bases, with 6 bases separating them. CDR3 sequence reads: CATSDLTSSYNEQFF. The CDR3 coding sequence is TGTGCCACCAGTGATTTAACTAGCTCCTACAATGAGCAGTTCTTC.

The rearrangement links TRBV19 to TRBJ1-5; tentative D call: TRBD1 (6 bases). Trimming took 1 base from V and 5 from J, leaving 9 bases between them. CDR1 is LNHDA, CDR2 SQIVND, per germline (reference sequence). The CDR3 sequence is 14 residues long. This CDR3 reads CASSIGQEHQPQHF. CDR3 DNA: TGTGCCAGTAGTATAGGACAGGAGCATCAGCCCCAGCATTTT.

The V gene is TRBV6-4, the J gene TRBJ2-2, with 9 bases matching TRBD1. CDR3 length: 16 amino acids. The germline V gene encodes CDR1 MRHNA and CDR2 SNTAGT. V trimming: 6 bases; J trimming: 3 bases; junction bases outside the gene matches: 8. The CDR3 nucleotides read TGTGCCAGCAGGAGAACAGGGGGCGAGCACACCGGGGAGCTGTTTTTT. This gives the protein CASRRTGGEHTGELFF.

This clonotype showed up just a few times. V and J are TRBV4-1 and TRBJ2-7; 7 positions match TRBD2. The length of the CDR3 is 13 residues. Germline V lookup: CDR1 MGHRA, CDR2 YSYEKL. V trimming: 0 bases; J trimming: 6 bases; junction bases outside the gene matches: 2. CDR3 sequence: CASSQEAGSEQYV. The CDR3 DNA follows: TGCGCCAGCAGCCAAGAAGCGGGGTCCGAGCAGTACGTC.

This clonotype was seen just once. A read error may be the cause here, since a much bigger clone is one base away. The J gene is TRBJ1-1, the V gene TRBV10-3, with a weak D call TRBD1 (6 bases). The ends were cut back, 6 bases at V and 4 bases at J, with 15 bases in the middle. The CDR3 has 14 amino acids. Germline loops: CDR1 ENHRY, CDR2 SYGVKD. CDR3 nucleotide sequence: TGTGCCATCAGAGCCGGGACACAGAGCACTGAAGCTTTCTTT. The encoded protein is CAIRAGTQSTEAFF.

Only a few counts were recorded for this clonotype. Written as DNA, the CDR3 is TGTGCCAGCAGCTCGGGGGGGACCTCGGGGAACGAGCAGTACTTC. It encodes CASSSGGTSGNEQYF. J is TRBJ2-7 and V is TRBV7-2; 8 nucleotides line up with TRBD2. V shed 4 bases and J 5 bases; nucleotides not matched to a gene: 10. Germline V gene lookup returns CDR1 SGHTA and CDR2 FQGNSA. The CDR3 is 15 amino acids. The full variable domain, with the rest looked up from reference TRBV7-2 and TRBJ2-7, is GAGVSQSPSNKVTEKGKDVELRCDPISGHTALYWYRQSLGQGLEFLIYFQGNSAPDKSGLPSDRFSAERTGGSVSTLTIQRTQQEDSAVYLCASSSGGTSGNEQYFGPGTRLTVT.